The 4 T cell receptor beta chains listed next were all sequenced from one sample in a study of blood T cell repertoires in COVID-19. Sequenced by immunoSEQ multiplex PCR; TCRdb stores in-frame clones only, minus some. The table lists about 190,000 clones, approximately 88% of them singletons. Specimen: PBMCs or T cells enriched from blood (not recorded which). Receptors were obtained from a woman in her twenties or thirties who had recovered from COVID-19.

The genes are TRBV5-1 and TRBJ2-7; 7 nucleotides line up with TRBD1. Losses at the gene ends were 1 base for V and 2 bases for J; bases not matched to a gene: 6. The CDR3 spans 15 residues. Germline CDR1 and CDR2: SGHRS and YFSETQ. The CDR3 loop reads CASSLNRDSTYEQYF. CDR3 DNA sequence: TGCGCCAGCAGCTTGAACCGGGACAGTACCTACGAGCAGTACTTC.

The J gene is TRBJ1-5, the V gene TRBV5-1; D possibly corresponds to TRBD1 (6 bases). The CDR3 runs 14 residues. The germline V gene encodes CDR1 SGHRS and CDR2 YFSETQ. The ends were cut back, 4 bases at V and 5 bases at J, with 13 bases in the middle. CDR3 nucleotides: TGCGCCAGCAGCATCGACGGGGGGCATCAGCCCCAGCATTTT. This translates into CASSIDGGHQPQHF.

The chain is built from TRBV11-2 and TRBJ1-6, with D possibly TRBD1 on 5 matching bases. V was trimmed by 1 base and J by 9 bases, leaving 10 bases between them. This CDR3 has 14 residues. CDR1 and CDR2 (germline): SGHAT, FQNNGV. As DNA, the CDR3 is TGTGCCAGCAGCTTAGGTGCGGGGGGTTCACCCCTCCACTTT. This codes for CASSLGAGGSPLHF.

Note on this clone: Different DNA sequences within this sample yield the same CDR3. This chain joins TRBV28 and TRBJ2-3; TRBD2 matches at 10 bases. J lost 0 bases, V lost 8 bases, and 2 bases had no gene match. Per germline, CDR1 MDHEN and CDR2 SYDVKM. This CDR3 has 14 residues. CDR3: CASQTSGSTDTQYF. CDR3 DNA: TGTGCCAGCCAGACTAGCGGGAGCACAGATACGCAGTATTTT.